This TCR beta chain derives from a study of blood T cell repertoires in COVID-19. The overall study: The United States, Italy and Spain provided the acute and convalescent COVID-19 samples. The cDNA or gDNA used as material had been derived from T cells, B-cell-depleted T cells, or PBMCs.

The CDR3 extends over 16 amino acids. V lost 0 bases and J 2 bases, leaving 14 bases between the germline ends. From germline, CDR1 is SGHRS and CDR2 YFSETQ. In the authors' methods: Reference gene primer amplification gave estimated nucleated cell counts. Assay used: immunoSEQ multiplex PCR; TCRdb lists only in-frame clones, some missing. The V and J calls and clone size were taken over from that table, and D and trimming were inferred from the DNA. The sample has fewer than 150,000 clones; approximately 86% are singletons. This TCR derives from a woman aged 45-65 years who had recovered from COVID-19. V gene TRBV5-1 combines with J gene TRBJ1-2; perhaps TRBD1 as D (6 bases). What was sequenced was peripheral blood. DNA for the CDR3: TGCGCCAGCAGCTTGGAAGGCCCAGGGACAAACTATGGCTACACCTTC. It encodes CASSLEGPGTNYGYTF.